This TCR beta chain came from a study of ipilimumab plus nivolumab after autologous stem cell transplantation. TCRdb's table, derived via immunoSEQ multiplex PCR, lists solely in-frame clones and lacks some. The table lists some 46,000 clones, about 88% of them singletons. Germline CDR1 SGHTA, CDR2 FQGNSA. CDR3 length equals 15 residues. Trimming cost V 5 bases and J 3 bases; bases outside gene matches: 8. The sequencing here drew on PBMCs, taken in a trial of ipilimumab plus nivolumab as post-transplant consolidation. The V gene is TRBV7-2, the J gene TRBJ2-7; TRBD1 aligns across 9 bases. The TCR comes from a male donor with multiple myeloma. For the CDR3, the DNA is TGTGCCAGCAGCCTCGCGGGGGACAGGGTCTACGAGCAGTACTTC. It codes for CASSLAGDRVYEQYF.